These 5 T cell receptor beta chains originate from one sample sequenced in a study of cytomegalovirus exposure and HLA in healthy donors. In the PCR, 60 Vbeta and 13 Jbeta primers were used. This table comes from immunoSEQ multiplex PCR, and its TCRdb copy is limited to in-frame clones, with some not included. Of 130,000 or so clones listed, 55% to 75% were seen once; the top ten hold approximately 4.2%. The sample comprised PBMCs. The receptors stem from a man aged 45-65 years in good health and CMV-seropositive.

The chain recombines TRBV10-1 with TRBJ1-1; 9 nucleotides line up with TRBD1. The CDR3 is 13 residues long. V gave up 6 bases and J gave up 7 bases; unmatched junction bases: 6. Germline CDR1 is WNHNN and CDR2 is SYGVQD (reference sequence). The CDR3 sequence: CASSADRGGEAFF. DNA for the CDR3: TGCGCCAGCAGCGCGGACAGGGGCGGTGAAGCTTTCTTT.

The V call is TRBV4-1, the J call TRBJ2-7, with TRBD2 matching 8 bases. This CDR3 contains 16 residues. V lost 0 bases, J lost 7 bases, and 11 bases stayed unmatched. CDR1 is MGHRA and CDR2 is YSYEKL in the germline V gene. The CDR3 nucleotides read TGCGCCAGCAGCCAAGATGGGAAAGCGGGGGTGATGGAGCAGTACTTC. Protein sequence: CASSQDGKAGVMEQYF.

The chain recombines TRBV6-5 with TRBJ1-1, with 10 bases fitting TRBD1. CDR3 length: 13 amino acids. Germline lookup yields CDR1 MNHEY and CDR2 SVGAGI. V lost 2 bases, J lost 8 bases, and 2 bases stayed unmatched. The CDR3: CASSYRGQGEAFF. In DNA, the CDR3 is TGTGCCAGCAGTTACCGGGGACAGGGGGAAGCTTTCTTT.

The chain is built from TRBV19 and TRBJ1-5, with no clear D. The CDR3 consists of 16 residues. Trimming pared 4 bases from V and 1 base from J, leaving 14 bases between. The germline V gene encodes CDR1 LNHDA and CDR2 SQIVND (reference sequence). CDR3 loop: CASSRGTRGSNQPQHF. The CDR3 nucleotides read TGTGCCAGTAGTAGAGGTACACGGGGAAGCAATCAGCCCCAGCATTTT.

The chain links TRBV7-9 to TRBJ1-4; 8 bases agree with TRBD1. Germline CDR1 reads SEHNR; CDR2 reads FQNEAQ (reference sequence). V gave up 1 base and J gave up 3 bases; unmatched junction bases: 7. CDR3 length: 17 residues. The DNA for the CDR3 is TGTGCCAGCAGCTTAGGGGCCACAGGGGGGTCTAATGAAAAACTGTTTTTT. Residues: CASSLGATGGSNEKLFF.